Each of the 9 T cell receptor beta chains below was sequenced from the same sample in a study of T cells in Graves' hyperthyroidism and ophthalmopathy. Template material for amplifying TCR beta CDR3 regions consisted of RNA transcripts. HTBI primers were employed in a first-round RT-PCR of the TCR CDR3. TCRdb re-called the multiplex PCR reads with MiXCR, one entry per CDR3 protein. The sample lists some 500,000 distinct CDR3 sequences, around 24% occurring once. The sample taken for sequencing was blood. These receptors originate from a woman in her twenties or thirties with Graves' ophthalmopathy.

This clonotype came up many times. The chain employs TRBV29-1 and TRBJ2-2; 8 bases map to TRBD2. Germline trimming cut 6 bases from V and 7 bases from J; bases unmatched to any gene: 16. The V gene's germline CDR1 is SQVTM and CDR2 ANQGSEA. The CDR3 consists of 16 residues. CDR3 nucleotide sequence: TGCAGCGTCGCCGGGACTAGAGGCCAACCGGGCGGGGAGCTGTTTTTT. Translation gives CSVAGTRGQPGGELFF.

The V and J genes are TRBV6-1 and TRBJ1-1; 7 nucleotides match TRBD1. V shed 5 bases and J 3 bases; nucleotides not matched to a gene: 9. In germline, CDR1 is MNHNS, CDR2 SASEGT. The CDR3 spans 15 residues. The CDR3: CASSPPAQGYTEAFF. As DNA, the CDR3 is TGTGCCAGCAGTCCTCCCGCACAGGGGTACACTGAAGCTTTCTTT.

This chain links TRBV12-3 or TRBV12-4 with TRBJ2-5; D call uncertain. Trimming removed 6 bases at V and 4 bases at J, with 9 bases between. The CDR3 totals 12 residues. DNA for the CDR3: TGTGCCAGCAGACCCCCCGGAGAGACCCAGTACTTC. Protein sequence: CASRPPGETQYF.

Here the CDR3 reads CASSLGGQGFEAFF. CDR3 DNA: TGTGCCAGCAGCCTGGGCGGGCAGGGGTTTGAAGCTTTCTTT. J is TRBJ1-1 and V is TRBV3-1; D is possibly TRBD1 (6 bases). This CDR3 is 14 amino acids long. Between the trimmed V and J ends, which lost 4 bases and 7 bases, there was a span of 16 bases. The germline CDR1 and CDR2 sequences are LGHDT and YNNKEL (reference sequence).

Turning to this clonotype: This clone may be a read error of a much larger clone one base away. This chain joins TRBV5-1 and TRBJ1-3; D gene unclear. Looked up from germline, CDR1 is SGHRS and CDR2 is YFSETQ. The CDR3 totals 14 residues. The CDR3 is CANSLRTPGNTIYF. The CDR3 DNA sequence: TGCGCCAACAGCCTGCGGACCCCTGGAAACACCATATATTTT.

Points on this clonotype: One end of the junction is discordant with germline, which a read error may explain. The chain has TRBV7-9 and TRBJ2-5; 8 bases line up with TRBD2. The CDR3 runs 13 residues. Germline assignment: CDR1 SEHNR and CDR2 FQNEAQ (reference sequence). The CDR3 DNA follows: TGTGCCAGCAGCCCGAGCGGGGGTGAGACCCGGTACTTC. This gives the protein CASSPSGGETRYF.

This clonotype showed up many times. This chain joins TRBV6-5 and TRBJ1-3; no clear D gene. V dropped 0 bases and J dropped 4 bases, with 10 bases sitting between them. The germline V gene has CDR1 MNHEY and CDR2 SVGAGI. CDR3 size: 15 residues. Here the CDR3 reads CASSYSINSGNTIYF. DNA of the CDR3: TGTGCCAGCAGTTACTCGATAAACTCCGGAAACACCATATATTTT.

This clonotype has a count of ten or more. J is TRBJ2-4 and V is TRBV6-1; D possibly corresponds to TRBD2 (6 bases). The CDR3 runs 15 residues. The ends were cut back, 6 bases at V and 3 bases at J, with 15 bases in the middle. CDR1 and CDR2 (germline): MNHNS, SASEGT. The CDR3 is CASRAAGWVKNIQYF. The CDR3 nucleotides are TGTGCCAGCAGGGCTGCGGGGTGGGTCAAAAACATTCAGTACTTC.

This sequence joins TRBV6-5 and TRBJ1-2; TRBD1 matches at 9 bases. This CDR3 region has 16 residues. Germline CDR1 reads MNHEY; CDR2 reads SVGAGI. The V segment lost 0 bases and the J segment 0 bases; nucleotides outside the gene matches: 2. CDR3 protein: CASSYSGQGTNYGYTF. The CDR3 nucleotides are TGTGCCAGCAGTTACTCGGGACAGGGCACTAACTATGGCTACACCTTC.